This is a list of T cell receptor beta chains from one sample in a study of blood T cell repertoires in COVID-19. Repertoires were generated with immunoSEQ multiplex PCR, while TCRdb's copy carries only in-frame clones and drops some. This table holds about 95,000 clones, over 75% found once. Sequenced material: peripheral blood. Every receptor here comes from a man older than 75 with active or convalescent COVID-19. Both conserved end residues are part of each CDR3. Fields, in order: D gene, clone size, V gene, J gene, CDR3 protein, CDR3 DNA. D genes are given only for firm matches. Clone size, where shown, is once, few, many, or a class for clones that have expanded.

>-|-|TRBV5-1|TRBJ1-4
CASSLGTVGEKLFF
TGCGCCAGCAGCTTGGGGACAGTGGGGGAAAAACTGTTTTTT
>-|-|TRBV5-6|TRBJ2-3
CASSPETLTDTQYF
TGTGCCAGCAGCCCGGAGACTCTCACAGATACGCAGTATTTT
>-|-|TRBV9|TRBJ2-5
CASSVVGRETQYF
TGTGCCAGCAGCGTAGTGGGGCGGGAGACCCAGTACTTC
>-|few|TRBV15|TRBJ2-2
CATQTANTGELFF
TGTGCCACCCAGACAGCGAACACCGGGGAGCTGTTTTTT
>TRBD1|-|TRBV12-5|TRBJ1-1
CASGLAQGETEAFF
TGTGCTAGTGGTTTGGCCCAGGGGGAGACTGAAGCTTTCTTT
>-|-|TRBV6-2/TRBV6-3|TRBJ2-5
CASSYPGIQETQYF
TGTGCCAGCAGTTACCCAGGGATTCAAGAGACCCAGTACTTC
>TRBD1|-|TRBV5-1|TRBJ1-5
CASSLTGDSQPQHF
TGCGCCAGCAGCTTAACAGGGGACAGTCAGCCCCAGCATTTT
>-|-|TRBV7-8|TRBJ2-2
CASSLARGYTGELFF
TGTGCCAGCAGCTTAGCCCGGGGATACACCGGGGAGCTGTTTTTT
>TRBD1|-|TRBV10-3|TRBJ1-3
CAISQSGQGAAGNTIYF
TGTGCCATCAGTCAATCGGGGCAGGGGGCAGCTGGAAACACCATATATTTT
>TRBD1|-|TRBV19|TRBJ1-1
CASRDRGWTEAFF
TGTGCCAGTAGGGACAGGGGGTGGACTGAAGCTTTCTTT
>-|-|TRBV11-2|TRBJ2-5
CASSFWTDTYQETQYF
TGTGCCAGCAGCTTTTGGACAGATACCTACCAAGAGACCCAGTACTTC
>TRBD2|-|TRBV11-2|TRBJ2-3
CASSPWGTGLQVPGDTQYF
TGTGCCAGCAGCCCTTGGGGGACGGGACTACAAGTTCCAGGGGATACGCAGTATTTT
>TRBD2|few|TRBV19|TRBJ2-1
CASSTGLAGGLFF
TGTGCCAGTAGTACCGGACTAGCGGGGGGCCTTTTCTTC
>-|-|TRBV10-3|TRBJ2-5
CAISIGSFQETQYF
TGTGCCATCAGCATCGGGTCCTTTCAAGAGACCCAGTACTTC
>TRBD1|-|TRBV3-1/TRBV3-2|TRBJ1-5
CASSQGQGSQPQHF
TGTGCCAGCAGCCAAGGACAGGGGAGTCAGCCCCAGCATTTT
>TRBD2|-|TRBV19|TRBJ2-1
CASRGLAGNDEQFF
TGTGCCAGTAGGGGACTAGCGGGGAACGATGAGCAGTTCTTC
>-|once|TRBV7-2|TRBJ1-5
CASSLVAVDSNQPQHF
TGTGCCAGCAGCTTAGTTGCGGTGGATAGCAATCAGCCCCAGCATTTT
>-|-|TRBV19|TRBJ1-1
CASKRGLGGSEAFF
TGTGCCAGTAAGAGGGGACTGGGTGGGTCTGAAGCTTTCTTT
>-|-|TRBV6-1|TRBJ1-1
CASSETRGYTEAFF
TGTGCCAGCAGTGAAACACGGGGGTACACTGAAGCTTTCTTT
>-|-|TRBV4-2|TRBJ2-1
CASSQGTSTYNEQFF
TGTGCCAGCAGCCAAGGGACATCCACCTACAATGAGCAGTTCTTC
>-|-|TRBV19|TRBJ1-1
CATSAERFTEAFF
TGTGCCACGTCCGCGGAAAGATTCACTGAAGCTTTCTTT
>-|-|TRBV10-3|TRBJ1-1
CAISEANTEAFF
TGTGCCATCAGTGAAGCGAACACTGAAGCTTTCTTT
>TRBD2|-|TRBV3-1/TRBV3-2|TRBJ2-2
CASSLTSGGGPGELFF
TGTGCCAGCAGCCTTACTAGCGGGGGAGGTCCCGGGGAGCTGTTTTTT
>TRBD1|-|TRBV10-3|TRBJ1-1
CAIAGTANTEAFF
TGTGCCATCGCCGGGACAGCGAACACTGAAGCTTTCTTT
>TRBD2|once|TRBV5-4|TRBJ2-3
CASSLAGAGGGADTQYF
TGTGCCAGCAGCTTGGCCGGGGCGGGGGGAGGTGCAGATACGCAGTATTTT
>-|few|TRBV7-2|TRBJ2-7
CASSFQTNTAYEQYF
TGTGCCAGCAGCTTCCAGACTAACACGGCCTACGAGCAGTACTTC
>TRBD1|-|TRBV5-1|TRBJ1-2
CASSLGADRGLSGYTF
TGCGCCAGCAGCTTGGGGGCCGACAGGGGGCTGAGTGGCTACACCTTC
>-|-|TRBV9|TRBJ2-3
CASSAEPEDFSTDTQYF
TGTGCCAGCAGCGCCGAACCGGAGGATTTTAGCACAGATACGCAGTATTTT
>-|-|TRBV28|TRBJ1-1
CASSPTDIREAFF
TGTGCCAGCAGCCCGACGGACATTCGTGAAGCTTTCTTT
>-|-|TRBV5-4|TRBJ2-7
CASSLAGAGISYEQYF
TGTGCCAGCAGCTTAGCGGGTGCGGGCATCTCCTACGAGCAGTACTTC
>TRBD1|-|TRBV19|TRBJ1-6
CASNPGQGNSPLHF
TGTGCCAGTAATCCGGGACAGGGAAATTCACCCCTCCACTTT
>-|-|TRBV7-2|TRBJ1-1
CASSFGASNTEAFF
TGTGCCAGCAGCTTTGGGGCTTCGAACACTGAAGCTTTCTTT
>-|once|TRBV6-1|TRBJ1-1
CASSLERREAFF
TGTGCCAGCAGCTTAGAGCGACGGGAAGCTTTCTTT
>TRBD2|few|TRBV11-2|TRBJ2-7
CASSFLAGGTKSYEQYF
TGTGCCAGCAGCTTCCTGGCGGGGGGCACTAAATCCTACGAGCAGTACTTC
>TRBD1|few|TRBV6-6|TRBJ2-7
CASSRPRQGNQVYEQYF
TGTGCCAGCAGTCGACCTCGACAGGGTAACCAGGTATACGAGCAGTACTTC
>TRBD1|few|TRBV15|TRBJ1-1
CATSRDGTGRNTEAFF
TGTGCCACCAGCAGAGATGGGACAGGGCGGAACACTGAAGCTTTCTTT
>-|-|TRBV7-8|TRBJ2-7
CASSLARVDEQYF
TGTGCCAGCAGCTTAGCGCGAGTGGACGAGCAGTACTTC
>TRBD1|-|TRBV2|TRBJ1-2
CASSEVRGLLDYGYTF
TGTGCCAGCAGTGAGGTCAGGGGGCTTTTAGACTATGGCTACACCTTC
>TRBD1|-|TRBV6-5|TRBJ1-5
CASTPLGQVNQPQHF
TGTGCCAGCACCCCACTTGGACAGGTCAATCAGCCCCAGCATTTT
>-|few|TRBV9|TRBJ1-3
CASSVGEPSGNTIYF
TGTGCCAGCAGCGTAGGGGAGCCCTCTGGAAACACCATATATTTT
>-|-|TRBV5-4|TRBJ2-7
CASSLGTPREQYF
TGTGCCAGCAGCTTAGGGACTCCCCGTGAGCAGTACTTC
>-|-|TRBV7-2|TRBJ1-3
CASSSPSGLGTIYF
TGTGCCAGCAGCTCTCCGTCGGGGTTAGGCACCATATATTTT
>-|-|TRBV28|TRBJ1-6
CASSFGGSGHLYNSPLHF
TGTGCCAGCTCCTTCGGGGGTAGCGGACACCTCTATAATTCACCCCTCCACTTT
>TRBD1|-|TRBV3-1/TRBV3-2|TRBJ1-3
CASSQDMGQDTIYF
TGTGCCAGCAGCCAAGATATGGGACAGGACACCATATATTTT
>-|-|TRBV2|TRBJ1-6
CASRRRRANSPLHF
TGTGCCAGCAGGCGTCGGAGAGCCAATTCACCCCTCCACTTT
>TRBD1|-|TRBV6-5|TRBJ2-1
CASVGGDRGGNEQFF
TGTGCCAGCGTTGGCGGCGACAGGGGAGGCAATGAGCAGTTCTTC
>TRBD1|many|TRBV2|TRBJ2-7
CASSYLGQGAGEQYF
TGTGCCAGCAGTTACCTGGGACAGGGGGCCGGGGAGCAGTACTTC
>-|-|TRBV19|TRBJ2-5
CASSPPGVRETQYF
TGTGCCAGTAGTCCCCCCGGGGTTCGAGAGACCCAGTACTTC
>-|-|TRBV7-9|TRBJ1-4
CASSLEFGGPEGLNEKLFF
TGTGCCAGCAGCTTAGAATTCGGGGGGCCGGAGGGGCTTAATGAAAAACTGTTTTTT
>-|once|TRBV5-6|TRBJ2-1
CASSLQGGRRNEQFF
TGTGCCAGCAGCTTGCAGGGTGGTAGGAGAAATGAGCAGTTCTTC
>TRBD1|-|TRBV19|TRBJ1-5
CASTPGQVNQPQHF
TGTGCCAGCACCCCGGGACAGGTCAATCAGCCCCAGCATTTT
>-|-|TRBV6-5|TRBJ1-1
CASIRGWATEAFF
TGTGCCAGCATCCGAGGGTGGGCCACTGAAGCTTTCTTT
>TRBD1|-|TRBV10-1|TRBJ1-2
CASSDCRGRDYGYTF
TGCGCCAGCAGTGACTGCAGGGGGCGCGACTATGGCTACACCTTC
>-|-|TRBV5-1|TRBJ2-7
CASSLIRGYEQYF
TGCGCCAGCAGCTTGATCAGGGGCTACGAGCAGTACTTC
>-|-|TRBV10-3|TRBJ1-6
CAISDGQPNSPLHF
TGTGCCATCAGTGATGGGCAGCCAAATTCACCCCTCCACTTT